A selection of T cell receptor beta chains follows, all from one sample in a study of a mutant IDH1 vaccine in newly diagnosed glioma. Profiled with immunoSEQ multiplex PCR; TCRdb holds only in-frame clones, not every one. The sample has some 95,000 clones; around 77% are singletons. This material consisted of PBMCs, taken from a glioma patient treated with radiotherapy, temozolomide or both. These receptors were collected from a man aged 35 to 55 with glioma. CDR3s include the opening cysteine and the closing phenylalanine or tryptophan. The D gene is left open where the match is weak. Size is omitted from some rows. Given values are once, few, many or a class for expanded clones.

v_call	d_call	clone_size	j_call	cdr3_aa	cdr3_nt
TRBV14	-	-	TRBJ1-3	CASSQEQFFSGNTIYF	TGTGCCAGCAGCCAAGAACAGTTTTTCTCTGGAAACACCATATATTTT
TRBV18	-	-	TRBJ2-7	CASSQRPLGEQYF	TGTGCCAGCTCACAACGGCCTCTAGGGGAGCAGTACTTC
TRBV7-2	-	-	TRBJ1-6	CASSLEGRVYNSPLHF	TGTGCCAGCAGCTTGGAGGGCAGGGTATATAATTCACCCCTCCACTTT
TRBV4-2	TRBD2	-	TRBJ2-3	CASSQPTRLAGGATDTQYF	TGTGCCAGCAGCCAACCCACCCGACTAGCGGGGGGGGCCACAGATACGCAGTATTTT
TRBV6-1	-	few	TRBJ1-1	CASKMNTEAFF	TGTGCCAGCAAGATGAACACTGAAGCTTTCTTT
TRBV18	TRBD1	-	TRBJ1-1	CASSQGDRPETGVWSTEAFF	TGTGCCAGCTCACAGGGAGACCGCCCGGAAACAGGGGTGTGGAGCACTGAAGCTTTCTTT
TRBV4-3	TRBD2	few	TRBJ2-3	CASSQGQGGTDTQYF	TGCGCCAGCAGCCAAGGCCAGGGAGGGACAGATACGCAGTATTTT
TRBV5-1	TRBD1	-	TRBJ2-7	CASSLARGQGQYF	TGCGCCAGCAGCTTGGCCAGGGGACAGGGCCAATACTTC
TRBV5-6	TRBD2	-	TRBJ2-1	CASSPGGNEQFF	TGTGCCAGCAGCCCGGGGGGCAATGAGCAGTTCTTC
TRBV18	TRBD1	-	TRBJ2-7	CASSPLGTAPSYF	TGTGCCAGCTCACCCCTCGGGACAGCTCCGTCTTACTTC
TRBV15	-	-	TRBJ1-2	CATSRTGLRSYTF	TGTGCCACCAGCAGAACAGGGTTACGGAGCTACACCTTC
TRBV4-3	-	-	TRBJ2-2	CASSQDREKLFF	TGCGCCAGCAGCCAAGATCGGGAGAAGCTGTTTTTT
TRBV11-3	-	-	TRBJ2-3	CASSPGVGGTDTQYF	TGTGCCAGCAGCCCCGGAGTGGGTGGCACAGATACGCAGTATTTT
TRBV4-1	TRBD2	-	TRBJ2-7	CASSHPASVGGGYEQYF	TGCGCCAGCAGCCACCCAGCCTCAGTGGGGGGGGGTTACGAGCAGTACTTC
TRBV5-4	-	-	TRBJ1-6	CASSLQAIYNSPLHF	TGTGCCAGCAGCTTACAGGCAATCTATAATTCACCCCTCCACTTT
TRBV11-2	TRBD2	-	TRBJ2-1	CASSIIAGSYNEQFF	TGTGCCAGCAGCATCATAGCGGGTTCCTACAATGAGCAGTTCTTC
TRBV27	TRBD2	-	TRBJ2-7	CASRSWTSGSYEQYF	TGTGCCAGCAGGTCTTGGACTAGCGGGAGTTACGAGCAGTACTTC
TRBV11-1	TRBD1	-	TRBJ2-1	CASSFRTGSHNEQFF	TGTGCCAGCAGCTTTCGGACAGGGTCCCACAATGAGCAGTTCTTC
TRBV4-3	TRBD1	-	TRBJ2-1	CASSQATGGSTSNEQFF	TGCGCCAGCAGCCAAGCCACAGGGGGAAGTACTTCCAATGAGCAGTTCTTC
TRBV5-8	TRBD1	once	TRBJ2-7	CASSGGTGRREQYF	TGTGCCAGCAGCGGTGGGACAGGGAGGCGCGAGCAGTACTTC
TRBV21-1	-	-	TRBJ2-7	CASSQIYRDREPYEQYF	TGTGCCAGCAGCCAAATCTACCGGGACAGGGAACCATACGAGCAGTACTTC
TRBV5-4	TRBD1	-	TRBJ1-2	CASYSRQGDIYGYTF	TGTGCCAGCTACTCCCGACAGGGAGATATCTATGGCTACACCTTC
TRBV6-6	-	-	TRBJ1-1	CASSYLGNTEAFF	TGTGCCAGCAGTTATCTGGGAAACACTGAAGCTTTCTTT